Given below is one T cell receptor beta chain in context. Its antigen remains unknown. This CDR3 fails to terminate in the conserved phenylalanine or tryptophan, so it likely reflects a read error. Germline V lookup: CDR1 SGHRS, CDR2 YFSETQ. The CDR3 is made up of 15 amino acids. V was clipped by 6 bases and J by 5 bases, with 20 bases between them. The data were taken from a study of tumor-infiltrating lymphocytes in primary liver carcinoma. Study at large: Primary liver carcinomas in the patients were surgically resected. The study, taken as a whole, reports: Compared with tumor region pairs, tumor-adjacent and tumor-blood pairs overlapped less. When set against blood, tumors had a significantly higher top-250-clone fraction (p = 0.039).

Starting material of roughly 0.45 ug total RNA yielded TCR beta cDNA via a constant-region primer. ARM-PCR, slightly modified, supplied the TCR beta libraries through three nested multiplex PCR rounds. The opening two PCR rounds, nine to eleven cycles each, paired TRBV1-TRBV30 forward primers with a C-beta reverse primer. TCRdb reanalysed the multiplex PCR reads using MiXCR and keeps one entry per CDR3 protein. The data hold approximately 300,000 distinct CDR3 sequences, with 55% to 65% observed a single time. Blood RNA came from unsorted whole blood; germline DNA was also extracted. Sequenced: peripheral blood. This clonotype was sampled from a man in his forties with primary liver carcinoma and hepatitis B virus infection. The rearrangement links TRBV5-1 to TRBJ2-5; TRBD2 might be the D (5 bases). The CDR3 DNA reads TGCGCCAGCACCGAGGACCCAGCGGAGAGCGAGACCCAGTACCTC. Protein product: CASTEDPAESETQYL.